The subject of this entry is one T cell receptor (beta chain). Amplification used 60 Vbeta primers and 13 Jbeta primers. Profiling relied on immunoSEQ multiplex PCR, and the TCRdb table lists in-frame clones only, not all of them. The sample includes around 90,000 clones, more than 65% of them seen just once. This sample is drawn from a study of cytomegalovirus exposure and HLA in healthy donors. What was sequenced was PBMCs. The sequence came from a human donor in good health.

The CDR3 DNA reads TGTGCCAGCAGCTTAGCACAGGGAACTGGAAACACCATATATTTT. This encodes CASSLAQGTGNTIYF. V and J are TRBV11-2 and TRBJ1-3, with D possibly matching TRBD1 (6 bases). The germline V and J ends were trimmed by 1 base and 2 bases, with 9 bases remaining between them. Germline V gene data show CDR1 as SGHAT and CDR2 as FQNNGV. The CDR3 consists of 15 residues.